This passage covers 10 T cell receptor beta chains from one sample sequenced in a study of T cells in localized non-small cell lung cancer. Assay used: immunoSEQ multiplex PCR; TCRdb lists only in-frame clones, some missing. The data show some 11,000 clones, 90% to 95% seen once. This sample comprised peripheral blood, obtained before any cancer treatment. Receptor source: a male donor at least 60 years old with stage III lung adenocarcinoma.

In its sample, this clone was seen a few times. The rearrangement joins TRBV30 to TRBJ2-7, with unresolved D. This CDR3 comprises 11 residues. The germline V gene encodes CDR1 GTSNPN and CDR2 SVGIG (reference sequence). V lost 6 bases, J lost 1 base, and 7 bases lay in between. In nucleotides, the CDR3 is TGTGCCTGCCTCAGGTCCTACGAGCAGTACTTC. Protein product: CACLRSYEQYF.

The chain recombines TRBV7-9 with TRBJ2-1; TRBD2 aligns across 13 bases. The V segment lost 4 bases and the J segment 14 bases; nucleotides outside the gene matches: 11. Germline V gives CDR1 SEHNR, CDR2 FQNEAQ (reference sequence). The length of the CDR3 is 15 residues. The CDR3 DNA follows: TGTGCCAGCAGCTCTCGGACTAGCGGGAGTTATTTGGAGTTCTTC. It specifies CASSSRTSGSYLEFF.

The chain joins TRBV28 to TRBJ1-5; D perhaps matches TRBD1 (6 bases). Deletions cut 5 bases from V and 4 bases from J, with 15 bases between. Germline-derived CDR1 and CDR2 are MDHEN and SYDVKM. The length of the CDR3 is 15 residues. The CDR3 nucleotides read TGTGCCAGCAGTCCCGGGACAATCCCTAATCAGCCCCAGCATTTT. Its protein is CASSPGTIPNQPQHF.

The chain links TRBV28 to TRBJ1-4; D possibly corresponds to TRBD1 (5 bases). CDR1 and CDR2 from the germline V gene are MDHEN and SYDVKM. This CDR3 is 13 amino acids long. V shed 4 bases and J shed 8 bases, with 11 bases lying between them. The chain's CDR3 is CASSSGRWEKLFF. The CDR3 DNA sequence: TGTGCCAGCAGTTCGGGACGATGGGAAAAACTGTTTTTT. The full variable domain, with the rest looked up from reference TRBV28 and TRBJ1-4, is DVKVTQSSRYLVKRTGEKVFLECVQDMDHENMFWYRQDPGLGLRLIYFSYDVKMKEKGDIPEGYSVSREKKERFSLILESASTNQTSMYLCASSSGRWEKLFFGSGTQLSVL.

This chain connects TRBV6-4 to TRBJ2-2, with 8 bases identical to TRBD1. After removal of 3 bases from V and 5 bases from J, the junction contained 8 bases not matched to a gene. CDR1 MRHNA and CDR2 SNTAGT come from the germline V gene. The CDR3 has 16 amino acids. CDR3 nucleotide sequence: TGTGCCAGCAGTGATCTCGGACAGGGAGGTACCGGGGAGCTGTTTTTT. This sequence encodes CASSDLGQGGTGELFF.

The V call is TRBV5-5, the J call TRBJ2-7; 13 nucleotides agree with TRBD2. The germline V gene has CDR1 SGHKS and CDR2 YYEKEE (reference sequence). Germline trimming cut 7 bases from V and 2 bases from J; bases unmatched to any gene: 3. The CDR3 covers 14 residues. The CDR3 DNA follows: TGTGCCAGCGGGACTAGCGGGATCGCCTACGAGCAGTACTTC. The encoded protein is CASGTSGIAYEQYF.

For the CDR3, the DNA is TGCGCCAGCAGCTCAGCCGGGACTAGCGGGAGAATAAGCTACGAGCAGTACTTC. This encodes CASSSAGTSGRISYEQYF. The chain couples TRBV5-1 to TRBJ2-7; 14 bases fit TRBD2. The CDR3 sequence is 18 residues long. Losses at the gene ends were 3 bases for V and 3 bases for J; bases not matched to a gene: 11. The V gene's germline CDR1 is SGHRS and CDR2 YFSETQ.

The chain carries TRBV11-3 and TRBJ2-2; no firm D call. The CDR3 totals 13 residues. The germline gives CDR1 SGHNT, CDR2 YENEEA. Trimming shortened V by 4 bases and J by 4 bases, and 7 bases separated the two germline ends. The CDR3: CASSSGPTGELFF. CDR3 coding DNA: TGTGCCAGCAGCTCCGGGCCCACCGGGGAGCTGTTTTTT.

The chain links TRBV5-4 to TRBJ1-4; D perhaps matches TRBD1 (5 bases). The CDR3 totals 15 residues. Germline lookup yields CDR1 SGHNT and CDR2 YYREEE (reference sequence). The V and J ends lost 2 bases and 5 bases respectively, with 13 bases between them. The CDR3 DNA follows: TGTGCCAGCAGCTTTTCTCCCAGGGAAAATGAAAAACTGTTTTTT. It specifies CASSFSPRENEKLFF. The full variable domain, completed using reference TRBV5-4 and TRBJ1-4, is ETGVTQSPTHLIKTRGQQVTLRCSSQSGHNTVSWYQQALGQGPQFIFQYYREEENGRGNFPPRFSGLQFPNYSSELNVNALELDDSALYLCASSFSPRENEKLFFGSGTQLSVL.

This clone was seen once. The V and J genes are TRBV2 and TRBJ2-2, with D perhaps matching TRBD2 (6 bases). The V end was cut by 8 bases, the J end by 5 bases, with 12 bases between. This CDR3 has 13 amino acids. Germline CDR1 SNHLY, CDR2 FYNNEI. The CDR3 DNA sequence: TGTGCCAGCCACGGGAGTGGTACCGGGGAGCTGTTTTTT. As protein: CASHGSGTGELFF.